The rows below give T cell receptor beta chains drawn from one sample of a study of Tregs in tolerant kidney transplant recipients. This table comes from immunoSEQ multiplex PCR, and its TCRdb copy is limited to in-frame clones, with some not included. The data hold about 52,000 clones, with about 91% observed a single time. The material was CD8+ T cells from blood (PBMCs), obtained 24 months after the transplant. The receptors come from a human patient who received a combined kidney and bone marrow transplant. The graft donor may have given rise to some T cells. Both conserved end residues are trimmed from each CDR3. The order of the fields is clone size, V gene, CDR3 protein. A clone size is listed for some rows: how often the clone was seen (once, few, many), or a class if it is expanded.

clone size: NA
V gene: TRBV30
CDR3 protein: AWSVLAGTYEQY

clone size: NA
V gene: TRBV6-5
CDR3 protein: ASSPVASVYNEQF

clone size: NA
V gene: TRBV4-2
CDR3 protein: ASSQGRGLFYEQY

clone size: NA
V gene: TRBV19
CDR3 protein: ASSMGGLNQPQH

clone size: NA
V gene: TRBV6-5
CDR3 protein: ASSAGTYYNSPLH

clone size: NA
V gene: TRBV7-9
CDR3 protein: ASSKAETSAKNIQY

clone size: NA
V gene: TRBV6-5
CDR3 protein: ASGQPQETQY

clone size: NA
V gene: TRBV13
CDR3 protein: ASSPSGDRETQY

clone size: NA
V gene: TRBV9
CDR3 protein: ASSVGAGGPNEQY

clone size: NA
V gene: TRBV5-1
CDR3 protein: ASSSSEAYEQY

clone size: NA
V gene: TRBV7-6
CDR3 protein: ASSLEGETEAF

clone size: NA
V gene: TRBV5-1
CDR3 protein: ASSLGDSYTDTQY

clone size: NA
V gene: TRBV7-6
CDR3 protein: ASSIDASGASYEQY

clone size: NA
V gene: TRBV25-1
CDR3 protein: ASSERGGWSNTGELF

clone size: NA
V gene: TRBV9
CDR3 protein: ASSPGGESPYEQY

clone size: once
V gene: TRBV5-1
CDR3 protein: ASSSGLGLANEQF

clone size: NA
V gene: TRBV9
CDR3 protein: ASSVTPGAISYEQY

clone size: NA
V gene: TRBV4-3
CDR3 protein: ASSQDYRGRAYGYT

clone size: NA
V gene: TRBV6-6
CDR3 protein: ASSETQGNTEAF

clone size: NA
V gene: TRBV27
CDR3 protein: ASSPLSKADTQY

clone size: NA
V gene: TRBV2
CDR3 protein: ASRDSGTGDYEQY

clone size: NA
V gene: TRBV10-3
CDR3 protein: AISEVGGLLEAF

clone size: NA
V gene: TRBV4-2
CDR3 protein: ASSQTTDTQY

clone size: NA
V gene: TRBV4-1
CDR3 protein: ASSQEGGKSYEQY

clone size: NA
V gene: TRBV7-6
CDR3 protein: ASSDRDSRRNEQF

clone size: NA
V gene: TRBV9
CDR3 protein: ASSTTGLSYEQY

clone size: NA
V gene: TRBV5-1
CDR3 protein: ASSLGDRGRGPNTEAF

clone size: NA
V gene: TRBV9
CDR3 protein: ASSVEAGGSYNEQF

clone size: NA
V gene: TRBV6-5
CDR3 protein: ASSFDRGNEQF

clone size: NA
V gene: TRBV7-8
CDR3 protein: ASSLALDSRYGYT

clone size: NA
V gene: TRBV4-2
CDR3 protein: ASSQGTSGGYNEQF

clone size: NA
V gene: TRBV29-1
CDR3 protein: SIPRARGTEAF

clone size: NA
V gene: TRBV30
CDR3 protein: AWSSDRDPYEQY

clone size: NA
V gene: TRBV4-1
CDR3 protein: ASSQVKTGSYGYT

clone size: NA
V gene: TRBV9
CDR3 protein: ASSVRTSGAVDTGELF

clone size: NA
V gene: TRBV7-6
CDR3 protein: ASSLWTSGSYEQY

clone size: NA
V gene: TRBV28
CDR3 protein: ASSFTAGGRNEQY

clone size: NA
V gene: TRBV19
CDR3 protein: ASSSGTRSTGELF

clone size: NA
V gene: TRBV7-8
CDR3 protein: ASSSPGQSYEQY

clone size: NA
V gene: TRBV7-2
CDR3 protein: ASSLRGPHPRLYGYT

clone size: NA
V gene: TRBV13
CDR3 protein: ASSLPGLAPDEQF

clone size: NA
V gene: TRBV13
CDR3 protein: ASSPGTSLHEQY

clone size: NA
V gene: TRBV6-5
CDR3 protein: ASSYAGYEKLF

clone size: NA
V gene: TRBV9
CDR3 protein: ASSVDGGFTYEQY

clone size: NA
V gene: TRBV7-9
CDR3 protein: ASSSQDRNQPQH

clone size: NA
V gene: TRBV9
CDR3 protein: ASSVVAGGSTDTQY

clone size: NA
V gene: TRBV21-1
CDR3 protein: ASNSTGVETQY

clone size: NA
V gene: TRBV7-2
CDR3 protein: ASSLVGGVNYGYT

clone size: NA
V gene: TRBV10-3
CDR3 protein: AIYGGLEQY

clone size: NA
V gene: TRBV15
CDR3 protein: ATSVGIDRIAGETQY

clone size: NA
V gene: TRBV28
CDR3 protein: ASTPPEGGYGYT

clone size: NA
V gene: TRBV18
CDR3 protein: ASSPGGGYNEQF

clone size: NA
V gene: TRBV6-1
CDR3 protein: ASSGPGLAEQSYEQY

clone size: NA
V gene: TRBV27
CDR3 protein: ASSFRDTYEQY

clone size: NA
V gene: TRBV7-9
CDR3 protein: ASSLTALAGHTDTQY

clone size: NA
V gene: TRBV6-1
CDR3 protein: ASSVLGGLKDQPQH